This record looks at one TCR beta chain sequence and its context. The data are from a study of T cell responses to AZD1222 COVID-19 vaccine. Looked up from germline, CDR1 is ENHRY and CDR2 is SYGVKD. CDR3 length: 15 amino acids. The J segment lost 1 base and the V segment lost 6 bases, leaving 7 bases of the junction unmatched. TCRdb keeps only in-frame clones here, not all; method: immunoSEQ multiplex PCR. The data show about 120,000 clones, approximately 88% seen once. Source: peripheral blood, taken on day 0 of AZD1222 vaccination. The chain uses TRBV10-3 and TRBJ2-5; 8 nucleotides match TRBD1. This TCR was recovered from an adult in good health. The CDR3 DNA reads TGTGCCATCAGGGATTCACAGGGGGGCCAAGAGACCCAGTACTTC. Translating it yields CAIRDSQGGQETQYF.